The sequence of this TCR beta chain was determined in a study of CDR3 diversity in severe acne. Each CDR3 protein is one row after TCRdb ran MiXCR on the PCR reads. The table has some 84,000 distinct CDR3 sequences, 50% to 65% seen once. Germline values: CDR1 SGHTA, CDR2 FQGNSA. The CDR3 totals 14 residues. With 4 bases removed from V and 6 bases from J, the gap between germline ends came to 15 bases. For this clonotype: A read error is possible here, since a much larger clone lies one base away.

The TCR comes from a male donor in good health, without acne. The chain is built from TRBV7-2 and TRBJ1-1; D not certain. The sequencing sample was made of blood. The CDR3, as DNA: TGTGCCAGCAGCTCCCGTTCGGGGTACGCTGAAGCTTTCTTT. Translating gives CASSSRSGYAEAFF.